Listed here are 6 T cell receptor beta chains from one sample, sequenced in a study of shared clonotypes between healthy human individuals. Profiled with immunoSEQ multiplex PCR; TCRdb holds only in-frame clones, not every one. The table includes roughly 1.5 million clones, 98% detected once. The specimen was naive CD4+ T cells sorted from blood. Subset specified: CD45RA+ positively selected. Receptors were obtained from a man aged 25-45 years in good health.

The chain uses TRBV6-6 and TRBJ1-1, with D possibly matching TRBD1 (6 bases). Trimming pared 0 bases from V and 4 bases from J, leaving 9 bases between. CDR1 is MNHNY, CDR2 SVGAGI, per germline (reference sequence). The CDR3 runs to 14 residues. Here the CDR3 reads CASSYSGGGTEAFF. As DNA, the CDR3 is TGTGCCAGCAGTTACTCCGGGGGCGGCACTGAAGCTTTCTTT.

CDR3 residues: CAISGVPPPWAKNIQYF. The DNA for the CDR3 is TGTGCCATCAGTGGGGTTCCCCCTCCGTGGGCCAAAAACATTCAGTACTTC. This chain joins TRBV10-3 and TRBJ2-4; no clear D gene. V gave up 4 bases and J gave up 1 base, with 17 bases separating them. Germline V gives CDR1 ENHRY, CDR2 SYGVKD. The CDR3 has 17 residues.

This clone appeared a single time. The chain uses TRBV27 and TRBJ2-1; 15 nucleotides match TRBD2. Trimming at V came to 5 bases and at J to 7 bases, leaving 0 bases not matched to a gene. Germline CDR1 MNHEY, CDR2 SMNVEV (reference sequence). The CDR3 has 14 amino acids. For the CDR3, the DNA is TGTGCCAGCAGTGGACTAGCGGGGGGGAATGAGCAGTTCTTC. This codes for CASSGLAGGNEQFF.

The chain's CDR3 is CASSQGQSNTEAFF. CDR3 nucleotides: TGTGCCAGCAGCCAGGGACAGTCAAACACTGAAGCTTTCTTT. This rearrangement joins TRBV5-4 to TRBJ1-1, with 7 bases lining up with TRBD1. There are 14 residues in the CDR3. With 4 bases clipped from V and 2 bases from J, the junction kept 5 bases outside the gene matches. Germline values: CDR1 SGHNT, CDR2 YYREEE (reference sequence).

The V call is TRBV6-1, the J call TRBJ1-2; D gene unclear. This CDR3 is built from 15 residues. Germline CDR1 is MNHNS and CDR2 is SASEGT. Trimming removed 2 bases at V and 1 base at J, with 11 bases between. The CDR3 nucleotides are TGTGCCAGCAGTGAATCGCAGGTTCATAACTATGGCTACACCTTC. Translating gives CASSESQVHNYGYTF.

This chain links TRBV25-1 with TRBJ2-1; D gene uncertain. This CDR3 is built from 16 residues. Germline CDR1 is MGHDK and CDR2 is SYGVNS. Trimming shortened V by 1 base and J by 7 bases, and 17 bases separated the two germline ends. CDR3 sequence reads: CASSELGQVGGNEQFF. DNA for the CDR3: TGTGCCAGCAGTGAATTAGGGCAAGTGGGTGGGAATGAGCAGTTCTTC.